The 25 T cell receptor beta chains presented below share a single source sample, sequenced in a study of T cells in Graves' hyperthyroidism and ophthalmopathy. Authors of the study amplified TCR beta CDR3 regions from RNA transcripts. The HTBI set primed first-round TCR CDR3 RT-PCR. TCRdb used MiXCR to reprocess the multiplex PCR reads, holding one entry per CDR3 protein. The sample records roughly 420,000 distinct CDR3 sequences, around 16% being singletons. Source material: blood. The receptors originated from a woman between 18 and 29 years old with Graves' hyperthyroidism.

The CDR3 region is CASQGLAERLTGELFF. For the CDR3, the DNA is TGTGCCAGTCAAGGACTAGCCGAAAGACTTACCGGGGAGCTGTTTTTT. This rearrangement joins TRBV27 to TRBJ2-2; 8 bases are a match to TRBD2. J gave up 5 bases and V 9 bases, and 14 bases lay outside the gene matches. There are 16 residues in the CDR3. In germline, CDR1 is MNHEY, CDR2 SMNVEV (reference sequence).

This clonotype was recorded at least ten times. The chain employs TRBV7-9 and TRBJ2-4; D uncertain. The CDR3 runs to 13 residues. Germline values: CDR1 SEHNR, CDR2 FQNEAQ (reference sequence). The V end lost 5 bases, the J end lost 5 bases, and 10 bases lay between the germline ends. In DNA form, the CDR3 reads TGTGCCAGCAGCCTGTCGAAGGAAAACATTCAGTACTTC. Translation: CASSLSKENIQYF.

The chain carries TRBV11-1 and TRBJ2-3; 8 nucleotides line up with TRBD2. This CDR3 has 16 amino acids. CDR1 is SGHAT, CDR2 FQDESV, per germline (reference sequence). Trimming at V came to 2 bases and at J to 0 bases, leaving 4 bases not matched to a gene. For the CDR3, the DNA is TGTGCCAGCAGCTTAAGGGTAGCGGGGAGCACAGATACGCAGTATTTT. Translated, it gives CASSLRVAGSTDTQYF. The complete variable domain, with remaining parts taken from reference TRBV11-1 and TRBJ2-3, reads EAEVAQSPRYKITEKSQAVAFWCDPISGHATLYWYRQILGQGPELLVQFQDESVVDDSQLPKDRFSAERLKGVDSTLKIQPAELGDSAMYLCASSLRVAGSTDTQYFGPGTRLTVL.

This clonotype was seen only a few times. This rearrangement joins TRBV19 to TRBJ2-1; D call uncertain. This CDR3 has 13 residues. V was shortened by 7 bases and J by 6 bases, with 13 bases between the two germline ends. The germline CDR1 and CDR2 sequences are LNHDA and SQIVND (reference sequence). The CDR3 DNA reads as TGTGCCAGTACCACGGAGTACTCCAATGAGCAGTTCTTC. Translated, it gives CASTTEYSNEQFF.

This clonotype was recorded at least ten times. V and J are TRBV12-3 or TRBV12-4 and TRBJ1-2; D is unclear. The CDR3 is 12 residues long. V lost 6 bases, J lost 4 bases, and 9 bases lay in between. This chain's CDR3 is CASRDGSYGYTF. The CDR3 DNA is TGTGCCAGCAGAGACGGGAGCTATGGCTACACCTTC.

This clonotype was seen more than once but under ten times. The V call is TRBV2, the J call TRBJ1-6; 9 nucleotides agree with TRBD1. The germline V gene encodes CDR1 SNHLY and CDR2 FYNNEI. The trim removed 6 bases at V and 2 bases at J, leaving 2 bases unmatched. CDR3 length: 15 residues. The CDR3 reads CASRDRGTYNSPLHF. The CDR3 DNA sequence: TGTGCCAGCAGGGACAGGGGCACCTATAATTCACCCCTCCACTTT.

CDR3 DNA sequence: TGTGCCAGCAGCTCCGCGGGTAGCCCCCAAGAGACCCAGTACTTC. Protein: CASSSAGSPQETQYF. The J gene is TRBJ2-5, the V gene TRBV7-2; D is possibly TRBD2 (5 bases). The CDR3 contains 15 residues. CDR1 and CDR2 from the germline V gene are SGHTA and FQGNSA. V was shortened by 4 bases and J by 1 base, with 13 bases between the two germline ends.

Comments on this clonotype: The junction differs from germline at one of its ends, possibly a read error. The genes are TRBV7-6 and TRBJ1-1; TRBD1 matches 8 bases. The CDR3 runs 14 residues. The germline gives CDR1 SGHVS, CDR2 FNYEAQ. CDR3 loop: CASSLEWTGYEVFF. The CDR3 nucleotides read TGTGCCAGCAGCTTAGAGTGGACAGGGTATGAAGTTTTCTTT.

Written as DNA, the CDR3 is TGTGCCAGCAGCTACGGACTAGCGGGGGACTCCTACAATGAGCAGTTCTTC. As protein: CASSYGLAGDSYNEQFF. V is TRBV7-9 and J is TRBJ2-1; 13 bases are a match to TRBD2. Per the germline V gene, CDR1 is SEHNR and CDR2 is FQNEAQ (reference sequence). Trimming removed 4 bases from V and 0 bases from J; junction bases left unmatched: 3. This CDR3 comprises 17 residues.

This clonotype was recorded at least ten times. The rearrangement links TRBV2 to TRBJ1-5; D uncertain. The CDR3 sequence is 11 residues long. Trimming cost V 7 bases and J 6 bases, with 7 bases left between them. From germline, CDR1 is SNHLY and CDR2 FYNNEI. The chain's CDR3 is CASTMGQPQHF. The CDR3 nucleotides are TGTGCCAGCACAATGGGTCAGCCCCAGCATTTT.

In its sample, this clonotype was seen many times. J is TRBJ2-7 and V is TRBV18, with a possible D match to TRBD1 (6 bases). Germline assignment: CDR1 KGHSH and CDR2 LQKENI. V dropped 3 bases and J dropped 0 bases, with 18 bases sitting between them. The CDR3 covers 17 residues. In DNA form, the CDR3 reads TGTGCCAGCTCACCGCTTATTCAGGGGATCCGCTCCTACGAGCAGTACTTC. This encodes CASSPLIQGIRSYEQYF.

This clonotype was found many times. The chain employs TRBV2 and TRBJ2-3; D may be TRBD1 (5 bases). This CDR3 comprises 12 residues. In germline, CDR1 is SNHLY, CDR2 FYNNEI. V dropped 9 bases and J dropped 2 bases, with 9 bases sitting between them. The CDR3 loop reads CARSTDTDTQYF. In DNA, the CDR3 is TGTGCCAGATCGACAGACACAGATACGCAGTATTTT.

This clonotype was recorded at least ten times. The gene calls are TRBV3-1 and TRBJ1-2; D is possibly TRBD1 (6 bases). Trimming took off 1 base at V and 4 bases at J, with 13 bases between the two ends. The CDR3 loop spans 15 amino acids. The germline V gene encodes CDR1 LGHDT and CDR2 YNNKEL (reference sequence). The CDR3 sequence is CASSQVPGESYGYTF. CDR3 in DNA: TGTGCCAGCAGCCAAGTTCCAGGGGAGTCCTATGGCTACACCTTC.

The gene calls are TRBV5-1 and TRBJ1-1; tentatively, D is TRBD1 (5 bases). Germline V CDR1 and CDR2: SGHRS, YFSETQ. This CDR3 contains 15 residues. The V end lost 7 bases, the J end lost 5 bases, and 21 bases lay between the germline ends. CDR3: CASDDYDSLGTEAFF. The CDR3 DNA follows: TGCGCCAGCGACGATTACGACAGTCTTGGGACTGAAGCTTTCTTT.

This rearrangement joins TRBV14 to TRBJ2-1; possibly TRBD2 for D (6 bases). Germline CDR1 reads SGHDN; CDR2 reads FVKESK. This CDR3 has 17 residues. V lost 4 bases to trimming and J lost 1 base, with 17 bases between them. The CDR3 region is CASSRGVEGYSYNEQFF. DNA of the CDR3: TGTGCCAGCAGCCGTGGGGTGGAGGGTTATTCCTACAATGAGCAGTTCTTC.

In this sample, this clonotype turned up once. The DNA for the CDR3 is TGTGCCAGCAGCCCGTCGGTACAAGTAAAGGCTGAACTGTTTTTT. This sequence encodes CASSPSVQVKAELFF. The rearrangement links TRBV7-9 to TRBJ1-4; no clear D. Trimming stripped 5 bases from V and 12 bases from J, with 22 bases between. Germline CDR1 and CDR2: SEHNR and FQNEAQ (reference sequence). The CDR3 loop spans 15 amino acids. The full variable domain, rest sourced from reference TRBV7-9 and TRBJ1-4, is DTGVSQNPRHKITKRGQNVTFRCDPISEHNRLYWYRQTLGQGPEFLTYFQNEAQLEKSRLLSDRFSAERPKGSFSTLEIQRTEQGDSAMYLCASSPSVQVKAELFFGSGTQLSVL.

This clonotype came up many times. This chain links TRBV29-1 with TRBJ2-5; D possibly corresponds to TRBD1 (6 bases). Germline loops: CDR1 SQVTM, CDR2 ANQGSEA. The CDR3 is 14 amino acids. Trimming pared 7 bases from V and 1 base from J, leaving 16 bases between. The CDR3, as DNA: TGCAGCGCCGAGATTATCAGGGGCCAAGAGACCCAGTACTTC. The encoded protein is CSAEIIRGQETQYF.

V and J are TRBV19 and TRBJ2-7; 9 bases agree with TRBD1. The germline V gene encodes CDR1 LNHDA and CDR2 SQIVND (reference sequence). Trimming cost V 5 bases and J 4 bases; bases outside gene matches: 12. The CDR3 is made up of 16 amino acids. The DNA for the CDR3 is TGTGCCAGTAGTCCCAACAGGGGGCTCTCTCGGTACGAGCAGTACTTC. The encoded protein is CASSPNRGLSRYEQYF.

The V gene is TRBV7-2, the J gene TRBJ1-5; 7 nucleotides align to TRBD1. There are 15 residues in the CDR3. CDR1 is SGHTA, CDR2 FQGNSA, per germline. V was pared by 4 bases and J by 3 bases, with 6 bases of the junction left unmatched. CDR3 DNA: TGTGCCAGCAGCTCACAGACAGGGACCAATCAGCCCCAGCATTTT. Translated, it gives CASSSQTGTNQPQHF.

This clonotype was seen a few times. J is TRBJ2-3 and V is TRBV7-3; TRBD1 agrees at 9 bases. This CDR3 region has 17 residues. Germline V gene lookup returns CDR1 SGHTA and CDR2 FQGTGA. J was trimmed by 2 bases and V by 5 bases; bases with no gene match: 11. The CDR3, as DNA: TGTGCCAGCAGCCCCGGTAACAGGGGGCGCGACACAGATACGCAGTATTTT. Amino acids: CASSPGNRGRDTDTQYF.

This clonotype occurred a few times. The V and J genes are TRBV19 and TRBJ1-1; TRBD1 is a possible D gene (5 bases). Germline CDR1 is LNHDA and CDR2 is SQIVND (reference sequence). V gave up 5 bases and J gave up 2 bases, with 18 bases separating them. The CDR3 loop spans 16 amino acids. This CDR3 is CASSGGAVKLNTEAFF. CDR3 DNA: TGTGCCAGTAGTGGCGGGGCAGTGAAACTTAACACTGAAGCTTTCTTT.

In its sample, this clonotype was seen once. This chain uses TRBV13 with TRBJ1-3; a weak D match, TRBD1 (6 bases). Between the trimmed V and J ends, which lost 4 bases and 2 bases, there was a span of 21 bases. CDR1 is PRHDT and CDR2 is FYEKMQ in the germline V gene (reference sequence). This CDR3 has 18 residues. CDR3 in amino acids: CASSSSIFKGGAGNTIYF. CDR3 coding DNA: TGTGCCAGCAGCTCCAGTATTTTTAAAGGGGGGGCTGGAAACACCATATATTTT.

This clonotype was seen a handful of times. The chain links TRBV28 to TRBJ1-1, with 8 bases fitting TRBD1. V shed 5 bases, J shed 3 bases, and the junction held 14 bases outside the gene matches. Germline CDR1 and CDR2: MDHEN and SYDVKM. The CDR3 extends over 17 amino acids. The CDR3 protein is CASSQDRVSRLDTEAFF. The CDR3 region has the DNA TGTGCCAGCAGTCAGGACAGGGTTTCTCGTTTGGACACTGAAGCTTTCTTT. The whole variable domain, remainder taken from reference TRBV28 and TRBJ1-1, is DVKVTQSSRYLVKRTGEKVFLECVQDMDHENMFWYRQDPGLGLRLIYFSYDVKMKEKGDIPEGYSVSREKKERFSLILESASTNQTSMYLCASSQDRVSRLDTEAFFGQGTRLTVV.

This clonotype came up a few times. The chain joins TRBV9 to TRBJ2-3; TRBD2 aligns across 8 bases. V gave up 3 bases and J gave up 2 bases; unmatched junction bases: 8. Germline CDR1 reads SGDLS; CDR2 reads YYNGEE. CDR3 length equals 16 residues. DNA for the CDR3: TGTGCCAGCAGCGGACGTACGGGAGGGCCCACAGATACGCAGTATTTT. Amino acids: CASSGRTGGPTDTQYF.

This clonotype was seen repeatedly, ten times or more. The chain recombines TRBV11-2 with TRBJ2-1; TRBD1 agrees at 7 bases. This CDR3 is built from 15 residues. Looked up from germline, CDR1 is SGHAT and CDR2 is FQNNGV. The junction had 4 bases not matched to a gene; V was cut back by 1 base and J by 4 bases. The CDR3: CASSLVGTAYNEQFF. In DNA, the CDR3 is TGTGCCAGCAGCTTAGTCGGGACAGCATACAATGAGCAGTTCTTC.